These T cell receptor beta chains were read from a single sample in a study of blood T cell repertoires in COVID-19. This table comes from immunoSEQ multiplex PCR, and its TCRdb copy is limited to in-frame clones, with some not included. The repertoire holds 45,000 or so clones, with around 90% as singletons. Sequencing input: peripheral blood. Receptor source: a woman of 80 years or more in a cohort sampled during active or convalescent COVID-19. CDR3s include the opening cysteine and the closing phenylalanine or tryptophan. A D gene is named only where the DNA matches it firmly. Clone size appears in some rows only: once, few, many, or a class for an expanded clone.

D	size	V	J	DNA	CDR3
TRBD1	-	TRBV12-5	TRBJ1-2	TGTGCTAGTGGTTTGGATCAGGGGGGAGGCTACACCTTC	CASGLDQGGGYTF
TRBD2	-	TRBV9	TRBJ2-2	TGTGCCAGCAGCGTAGCAGTCCTAGCGGGAGTTCGGGCGAACACCGGGGAGCTGTTTTTT	CASSVAVLAGVRANTGELFF
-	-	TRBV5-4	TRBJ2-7	TGTGCCAGCAGCGGAGGAGGGGACGAGCAGTACTTC	CASSGGGDEQYF
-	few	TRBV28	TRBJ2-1	TGTGCCAGCAGTTCCCCCGGGGGTGCAACCCTTTACAATGAGCAGTTCTTC	CASSSPGGATLYNEQFF
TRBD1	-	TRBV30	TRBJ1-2	TGTGCCTGGAGACCCCTGTCAGGGGGCAAGGATGGCTACACCTTC	CAWRPLSGGKDGYTF
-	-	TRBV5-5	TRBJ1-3	TGTGCCAGCAGCTTCCCGATGACAGGTTCTGGAAACACCATATATTTT	CASSFPMTGSGNTIYF
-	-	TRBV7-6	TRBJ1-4	TGTGCCAGCAGCTTGGGAGGGGTTGAAAAACTGTTTTTT	CASSLGGVEKLFF
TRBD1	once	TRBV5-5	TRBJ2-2	TGTGCCAGCCTGCAGGACAGGGGTTATACCGGGGAGCTGTTTTTT	CASLQDRGYTGELFF
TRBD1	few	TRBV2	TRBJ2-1	TGTGCCAGCAGCCAGGGACAGGTGAACTACAATGAGCAGTTCTTC	CASSQGQVNYNEQFF
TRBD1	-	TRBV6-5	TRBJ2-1	TGTGCCGGAGGGACAGGATCTATTAATGAGCAGTTCTTC	CAGGTGSINEQFF
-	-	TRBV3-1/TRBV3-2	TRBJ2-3	TGTGCCAGCAGCCCCAAGGGCCTAGCGCCAAATCAAGCAGATACGCAGTATTTT	CASSPKGLAPNQADTQYF
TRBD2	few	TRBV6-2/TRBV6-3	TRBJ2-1	TGTGCCAGCAGTGGACTAGCGGGAGGCCGCGCTACAATTGGTGAGCAGTTCTTC	CASSGLAGGRATIGEQFF
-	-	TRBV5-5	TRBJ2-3	TGTGCCAGCAGCTTCTACCCGGGGAGCACAGATACGCAGTATTTT	CASSFYPGSTDTQYF
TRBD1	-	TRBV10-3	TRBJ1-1	TGTGCCATCAGTACACAGGGGGCCAACACTGAAGCTTTCTTT	CAISTQGANTEAFF
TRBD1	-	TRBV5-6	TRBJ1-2	TGTGCCAGCAGCCCCGGGACAGGGGTGTATGGCTACACCTTC	CASSPGTGVYGYTF
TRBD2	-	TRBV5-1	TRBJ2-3	TGCGCCAGCAGCACCGGTAGCGGGGGGGCCGAAGATACGCAGTATTTT	CASSTGSGGAEDTQYF